The 24 T cell receptor beta chains listed next were all sequenced from one sample in a study of cytomegalovirus exposure and HLA in healthy donors. The PCR used 60 Vbeta and 13 Jbeta primers. The method was immunoSEQ multiplex PCR; TCRdb's version includes in-frame clones alone and lacks a portion of them. The data contain under 200,000 clones, 82% of them singletons. Input material: PBMCs. These receptor sequences come from a male donor in good health and CMV-seronegative.

This rearrangement joins TRBV5-1 to TRBJ2-5; TRBD2 might be the D (5 bases). Trimming took 1 base from V and 1 from J, leaving 8 bases between them. CDR1 SGHRS and CDR2 YFSETQ come from the germline V gene. The CDR3 runs to 14 residues. Here the CDR3 reads CASSLSGTQETQYF. CDR3 sequence (DNA): TGCGCCAGCAGCTTGAGCGGTACCCAAGAGACCCAGTACTTC.

The CDR3 DNA is TGTGCCAGCAGCCAAGGGGGTAGAGCGGGAGCTGGGAATGAGCAGTTCTTC. This sequence encodes CASSQGGRAGAGNEQFF. V and J are TRBV5-4 and TRBJ2-1; TRBD2 matches 8 bases. The germline V gene has CDR1 SGHNT and CDR2 YYREEE (reference sequence). With V trimmed by 4 bases and J by 7 bases, 16 bases remained unmatched. The CDR3 runs to 17 residues.

This clone was detected only once. The rearrangement links TRBV7-9 to TRBJ2-7, with D perhaps TRBD1 (6 bases). CDR1 and CDR2 (germline): SEHNR, FQNEAQ (reference sequence). V was shortened by 5 bases and J by 5 bases, with 10 bases between the two germline ends. This CDR3 spans 12 amino acids. The CDR3 loop reads CASSRDRNEQYF. The CDR3 region has the DNA TGTGCCAGCAGCCGAGACAGGAACGAGCAGTACTTC.

This clone was observed a single time. V is TRBV2 and J is TRBJ1-6; D uncertain. This CDR3 has 12 residues. Germline CDR1 reads SNHLY; CDR2 reads FYNNEI. Trimming left V 8 bases short and J 7 bases short, with 9 bases between. The chain's CDR3 is CASQSGNSPLHF. The CDR3 DNA sequence: TGTGCCAGCCAGTCCGGGAATTCACCCCTCCACTTT.

The V and J genes are TRBV11-1 and TRBJ1-1; 7 nucleotides line up with TRBD1. V lost 5 bases to trimming and J lost 2 bases; unmatched junction nucleotides: 5. Germline CDR1 SGHAT, CDR2 FQDESV (reference sequence). This CDR3 spans 14 amino acids. The CDR3 DNA is TGTGCCAGCAGCCTGACAGGGATCAACACTGAAGCTTTCTTT. Translated, it gives CASSLTGINTEAFF.

The rearrangement joins TRBV15 to TRBJ2-1; 14 bases fit TRBD2. The germline V gene has CDR1 LNHNV and CDR2 YYDKDF (reference sequence). Trimming took 5 bases from V and 8 from J; bases not matched to a gene: 5. The CDR3 totals 15 residues. This chain's CDR3 is CATSSGTSGGDEQFF. The CDR3, as DNA: TGTGCCACCAGCTCTGGGACTAGCGGGGGTGATGAGCAGTTCTTC.

J is TRBJ2-4 and V is TRBV19; 8 positions agree with TRBD1. The germline V gene encodes CDR1 LNHDA and CDR2 SQIVND (reference sequence). CDR3 length: 14 amino acids. With V trimmed by 8 bases and J by 0 bases, 3 bases remained unmatched. CDR3 loop: CASGQGLAKNIQYF. The CDR3, as DNA: TGTGCCAGTGGACAGGGATTAGCCAAAAACATTCAGTACTTC.

The rearrangement links TRBV6-1 to TRBJ1-5; TRBD1 might be the D (6 bases). CDR1 MNHNS and CDR2 SASEGT come from the germline V gene. Trimming removed 6 bases from V and 5 bases from J, with 11 bases in between. CDR3 length equals 13 residues. CDR3 residues: CASSQNRDQPQHF. The CDR3 nucleotides read TGTGCCAGCAGCCAAAACAGGGATCAGCCCCAGCATTTT.

The chain combines TRBV27 with TRBJ2-2; no reliable D call. Trimming shortened V by 4 bases and J by 4 bases, and 13 bases separated the two germline ends. Per the germline V gene, CDR1 is MNHEY and CDR2 is SMNVEV (reference sequence). The CDR3 sequence is 15 residues long. Here the CDR3 reads CASSSHLISTGELFF. CDR3 in DNA: TGTGCCAGCAGTTCCCACCTTATTAGCACCGGGGAGCTGTTTTTT.

The chain links TRBV9 to TRBJ2-3; 7 bases line up with TRBD2. This CDR3 comprises 14 residues. V dropped 0 bases and J dropped 4; count of bases not matched to a gene: 2. Germline lookup yields CDR1 SGDLS and CDR2 YYNGEE. The DNA for the CDR3 is TGTGCCAGCAGCGTAGCGGCGGGGGCAGATACGCAGTATTTT. This translates into CASSVAAGADTQYF.

The rearrangement links TRBV7-9 to TRBJ2-2, with D possibly TRBD1 on 6 matching bases. The germline V gene has CDR1 SEHNR and CDR2 FQNEAQ (reference sequence). Trimming cost V 1 base and J 2 bases, with 8 bases left between them. The CDR3 runs to 15 residues. The CDR3 is CASSLGGHNTGELFF. CDR3 nucleotides: TGTGCCAGCAGCTTAGGGGGGCATAACACCGGGGAGCTGTTTTTT.

The chain is built from TRBV27 and TRBJ1-5, with D unclear. Germline V lookup: CDR1 MNHEY, CDR2 SMNVEV (reference sequence). V was shortened by 5 bases and J by 5 bases, with 22 bases between the two germline ends. This CDR3 is built from 17 residues. CDR3 amino acids: CASSPVETGWRDQPQHF. The CDR3 region has the DNA TGTGCCAGCAGTCCGGTGGAGACCGGGTGGCGGGATCAGCCCCAGCATTTT.

Turning to this clone: Other nucleotide sequences from this sample produce the same CDR3. The chain links TRBV27 to TRBJ1-4, with a weak D call TRBD1 (5 bases). CDR1 and CDR2 from the germline V gene are MNHEY and SMNVEV (reference sequence). V lost 9 bases and J 7 bases, leaving 24 bases between the germline ends. The CDR3 contains 16 residues. The CDR3 sequence is CASQRDGLIGGEKLFF. Here the CDR3 DNA reads TGTGCCAGTCAAAGGGACGGACTCATCGGGGGTGAAAAACTGTTTTTT.

The gene calls are TRBV2 and TRBJ2-1, with a tentative D call TRBD2 (7 bases). Germline lookup yields CDR1 SNHLY and CDR2 FYNNEI. The CDR3 length is 15 residues. Trimming took off 6 bases at V and 4 bases at J, with 16 bases between the two ends. CDR3 sequence (DNA): TGTGCCAGCAGGGGGGGCGCTAGCGGTTACAATGAGCAGTTCTTC. Translation: CASRGGASGYNEQFF.

This clone was seen repeatedly, ten times or more. The CDR3 DNA is TGTGCCAGCTCACCACGCCGGAGGCAAGAGACCCAGTACTTC. This translates into CASSPRRRQETQYF. The chain has TRBV18 and TRBJ2-5; D possibly corresponds to TRBD2 (5 bases). Germline V lookup: CDR1 KGHSH, CDR2 LQKENI. V shed 1 base and J shed 2 bases, with 8 bases lying between them. The CDR3 covers 14 residues.

With respect to this clone: One junction end disagrees with the germline gene, perhaps due to a read error. The chain uses TRBV7-9 and TRBJ2-1, with TRBD2 identical over 9 bases. Germline V CDR1 and CDR2: SEHNR, FQNEAQ (reference sequence). The CDR3 extends over 16 amino acids. This CDR3 reads CSSSAPGTSNGDEQFF. Here the CDR3 DNA reads TGTTCCAGCAGCGCTCCCGGGACTAGCAACGGGGATGAGCAGTTCTTC.

The chain uses TRBV21-1 and TRBJ2-1; TRBD2 is taken as the D call from the table, unchecked against the DNA. TRBV21-1 is deemed a pseudogene. CDR3 length: 15 amino acids. CDR3 loop: CASRGGEESYNEQFF. CDR3 DNA sequence: TGTGCCAGCAGGGGAGGGGAGGAGAGCTACAATGAGCAGTTCTTC.

The V call is TRBV6-1, the J call TRBJ1-3, with D maybe TRBD1 (5 bases). Germline lookup yields CDR1 MNHNS and CDR2 SASEGT. The ends were cut back, 2 bases at V and 0 bases at J, with 11 bases in the middle. The CDR3 spans 16 residues. The CDR3 reads CASSERRGSSGNTIYF. CDR3 DNA sequence: TGTGCCAGCAGTGAAAGGAGGGGTAGCTCTGGAAACACCATATATTTT.

The chain uses TRBV7-2 and TRBJ1-1; D is undetermined. CDR1 is SGHTA, CDR2 FQGNSA, per germline. V dropped 4 bases and J dropped 3 bases, with 12 bases sitting between them. This CDR3 region has 14 residues. CDR3: CASSSSARYTEAFF. In DNA, the CDR3 is TGTGCCAGCAGCTCATCTGCCAGGTACACTGAAGCTTTCTTT.

This clone came up once. The chain links TRBV18 to TRBJ1-1; TRBD1 matches 12 bases. Germline V CDR1 and CDR2: KGHSH, LQKENI. V gave up 5 bases and J gave up 3 bases; unmatched junction bases: 10. The CDR3 spans 17 residues. The CDR3 DNA follows: TGTGCCAGCTCAACCGGGACAGGGGGCCGAAAAGACACTGAAGCTTTCTTT. It is translated as CASSTGTGGRKDTEAFF.

This clone was observed a single time. The genes are TRBV2 and TRBJ2-5, with 7 bases identical to TRBD2. J was trimmed by 5 bases and V by 11 bases; bases with no gene match: 14. Per the germline V gene, CDR1 is SNHLY and CDR2 is FYNNEI. The CDR3 is made up of 14 amino acids. The CDR3 loop is CALGGREFSETQYF. The DNA of the CDR3 is TGTGCCCTGGGGGGGAGAGAGTTTTCGGAGACCCAGTACTTC.

The gene calls are TRBV6-6 and TRBJ2-2; 7 nucleotides match TRBD2. The CDR3 sequence is 15 residues long. Germline-derived CDR1 and CDR2 are MNHNY and SVGAGI (reference sequence). The J segment lost 4 bases and the V segment lost 4 bases, leaving 6 bases of the junction unmatched. The CDR3 DNA reads TGTGCCAGCAGTTTTGAGGGGAGGGGCACCGGGGAGCTGTTTTTT. It encodes CASSFEGRGTGELFF.

The J gene is TRBJ1-2, the V gene TRBV19, with 8 nucleotides matching TRBD1. Germline V gene sequence: CDR1 LNHDA, CDR2 SQIVND (reference sequence). This CDR3 is 16 amino acids long. The ends lost 6 bases at V and 2 bases at J; junction bases unmatched: 11. As DNA, the CDR3 is TGTGCCAGTAGGGCCGTAGACAGGGGACTCAACTATGGCTACACCTTC. It codes for CASRAVDRGLNYGYTF.

V and J are TRBV7-2 and TRBJ1-6; TRBD1 is a possible D gene (5 bases). There are 18 residues in the CDR3. Germline-derived CDR1 and CDR2 are SGHTA and FQGNSA. V was trimmed by 2 bases and J by 4 bases, leaving 18 bases between them. The CDR3 reads CASSLKSMTAAYNSPLHF. CDR3 coding DNA: TGTGCCAGCAGCTTAAAATCAATGACAGCAGCATATAATTCACCCCTCCACTTT.